These 5 T cell receptor beta chains were all obtained from the same sample, sequenced in a study of cytomegalovirus exposure and HLA in healthy donors. The PCR ran on 60 Vbeta and 13 Jbeta primers. Profiling relied on immunoSEQ multiplex PCR, and the TCRdb table lists in-frame clones only, not all of them. The sample carries 130,000 to 150,000 clones, roughly four fifths recorded once. The sample taken for sequencing was PBMCs. The receptors shown here come from a woman aged 45-65 years in good health and CMV-seropositive.

The rearrangement links TRBV7-8 to TRBJ1-2, with TRBD1 as a possible D gene (6 bases). The CDR3 has 15 amino acids. Trimming left V 3 bases short and J 0 bases short, with 11 bases between. CDR1 and CDR2 (germline): SGHVS, FQNEAQ. CDR3 DNA: TGTGCCAGCAGCTTGGGGGCAGCTACTAACTATGGCTACACCTTC. It codes for CASSLGAATNYGYTF.

The rearrangement uses TRBV14 and TRBJ1-2, with D unresolved. The CDR3 totals 15 residues. Between the trimmed V and J ends, which lost 4 bases and 1 base, there was a span of 13 bases. CDR1 is SGHDN, CDR2 FVKESK, per germline. The CDR3 nucleotides read TGTGCCAGCAGCCTGGGAGGGAGACTTAACTATGGCTACACCTTC. Amino acids: CASSLGGRLNYGYTF. The variable domain in full, with the rest retrieved from reference TRBV14 and TRBJ1-2, is EAGVTQFPSHSVIEKGQTVTLRCDPISGHDNLYWYRRVMGKEIKFLLHFVKESKQDESGMPNNRFLAERTGGTYSTLKVQPAELEDSGVYFCASSLGGRLNYGYTFGSGTRLTVV.

This clone was observed a few times. The gene calls are TRBV7-8 and TRBJ2-2; 9 bases match TRBD2. Unmatched junction bases numbered 11, after V lost 8 bases and J lost 1 base. From germline, CDR1 is SGHVS and CDR2 FQNEAQ. This CDR3 has 17 amino acids. CDR3 sequence: CASPEVIAGVNTGELFF. CDR3 sequence (DNA): TGTGCCAGCCCCGAGGTGATAGCGGGGGTGAACACCGGGGAGCTGTTTTTT. Looking up the rest from reference TRBV7-8 and TRBJ2-2 gives the full variable domain: GAGVSQSPRYKVAKRGQDVALRCDPISGHVSLFWYQQALGQGPEFLTYFQNEAQLDKSGLPSDRFFAERPEGSVSTLKIQRTQQEDSAVYLCASPEVIAGVNTGELFFGEGSRLTVL.

V usage is TRBV4-3 and J usage is TRBJ2-2; TRBD1 matches at 8 bases. This CDR3 region has 16 residues. Trimming at V came to 0 bases and at J to 5 bases, leaving 5 bases not matched to a gene. Germline V gene data show CDR1 as LGHNA and CDR2 as YSLEER. DNA of the CDR3: TGCGCCAGCAGCCAAGAATGGGACAGGATTACCGGGGAGCTGTTTTTT. Encoded protein: CASSQEWDRITGELFF.

This clone has more than one count but fewer than ten. J is TRBJ2-3 and V is TRBV25-1; 7 nucleotides agree with TRBD2. CDR1 MGHDK and CDR2 SYGVNS come from the germline V gene. J gave up 5 bases and V 3 bases, and 8 bases lay outside the gene matches. CDR3 length equals 15 residues. CDR3 protein: CASSERSGAQDTQYF. CDR3 in DNA: TGTGCCAGCAGTGAGAGAAGCGGGGCTCAAGATACGCAGTATTTT.